This T cell receptor beta chain originates from a study of vaccination and CD4 T cells after COVID-19. TCRdb analysed the PCR reads with MiXCR anew, one entry per CDR3 protein. This table holds tens of thousands of distinct CDR3 sequences, approximately 49% found once. The time point is: late sampling 161 to 241 days after vaccination in a few convalescent patients. Looked up from germline, CDR1 is DFQATT and CDR2 is SNEGSKA (reference sequence). V was clipped by 6 bases and J by 4 bases, with 10 bases between them. The CDR3 length is 12 residues. The chain has TRBV20-1 and TRBJ2-1, with a tentative D call TRBD2 (5 bases). The sample consisted of CD4+ T cells from blood, taken about 7 months after SARS-CoV-2 vaccination. This sequence originates from a human donor who had recovered from COVID-19. DNA for the CDR3: TGCAGTGCCAATGGCGGGTACAATGAGCAGTTCTTC. Translation: CSANGGYNEQFF.